This T cell receptor beta chain was sequenced during a study of blood T cell repertoires in COVID-19. V shed 3 bases, J shed 3 bases, and the junction held 13 bases outside the gene matches. Germline V lookup: CDR1 SGHRS, CDR2 YFSETQ. CDR3 size: 18 residues. In the study's own analysis: Reference gene primer amplification yielded estimated nucleated cell counts. Sequencing used immunoSEQ multiplex PCR; TCRdb keeps in-frame clones, though not all of them. V and J calls and clone size follow that table, whereas D and trimming were derived from the DNA. The table shows some 380,000 clones, with nearly 90% occurring only once.

The chain carries TRBV5-1 and TRBJ2-1; TRBD2 matches at 9 bases. This TCR was recovered from a man younger than 35 with active or convalescent COVID-19. What was sequenced was peripheral blood. DNA for the CDR3: TGCGCCAGCAGCTACAGGAAAATAGCGGGAGCAAACTACAATGAGCAGTTCTTC. Translated: CASSYRKIAGANYNEQFF.